This TCR beta chain was sequenced during a study of blood T cell repertoires in COVID-19. The CDR3 is 17 residues long. The germline CDR1 and CDR2 sequences are KGHSH and LQKENI. The V end lost 4 bases, the J end lost 7 bases, and 23 bases lay between the germline ends. In the original processing: Using reference gene primer amplification, nucleated cell counts were estimated. The method was immunoSEQ multiplex PCR; TCRdb's version includes in-frame clones alone and lacks a portion of them. V and J calls and clone size are given by that table; D and trimming were obtained from the DNA. The table records about 250,000 clones, around 86% of them present only once. Each recovered donor of Cohort 3 presented with two negative PCRs, clearance, or symptom resolution.

The chain recombines TRBV18 with TRBJ2-1; maybe TRBD1 (5 bases). Input material: PBMCs or T cells enriched from blood (not recorded which). The sequence came from a man aged 40-49 years who had recovered from COVID-19. The CDR3 DNA follows: TGTGCCAGCTCACTTTGGTGGGGCAGGGCATCAACAAATGAGCAGTTCTTC. This sequence encodes CASSLWWGRASTNEQFF.